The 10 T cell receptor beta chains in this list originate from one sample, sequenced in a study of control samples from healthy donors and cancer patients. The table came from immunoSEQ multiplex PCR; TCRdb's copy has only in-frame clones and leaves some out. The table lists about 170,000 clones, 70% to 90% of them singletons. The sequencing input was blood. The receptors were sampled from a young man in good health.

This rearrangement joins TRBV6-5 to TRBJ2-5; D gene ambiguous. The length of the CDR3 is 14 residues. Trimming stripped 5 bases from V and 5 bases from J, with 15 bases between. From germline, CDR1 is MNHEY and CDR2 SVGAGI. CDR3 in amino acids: CASSRGDTGETQYF. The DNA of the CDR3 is TGTGCCAGCAGTCGAGGAGACACTGGGGAGACCCAGTACTTC.

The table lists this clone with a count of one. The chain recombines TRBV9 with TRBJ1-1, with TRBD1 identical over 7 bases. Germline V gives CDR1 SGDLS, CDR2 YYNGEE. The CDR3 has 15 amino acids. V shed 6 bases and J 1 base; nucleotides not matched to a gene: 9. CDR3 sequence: CASTTATGANTEAFF. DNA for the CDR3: TGTGCCAGCACCACTGCTACAGGGGCGAACACTGAAGCTTTCTTT. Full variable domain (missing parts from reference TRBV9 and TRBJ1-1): DSGVTQTPKHLITATGQRVTLRCSPRSGDLSVYWYQQSLDQGLQFLIQYYNGEERAKGNILERFSAQQFPDLHSELNLSSLELGDSALYFCASTTATGANTEAFFGQGTRLTVV.

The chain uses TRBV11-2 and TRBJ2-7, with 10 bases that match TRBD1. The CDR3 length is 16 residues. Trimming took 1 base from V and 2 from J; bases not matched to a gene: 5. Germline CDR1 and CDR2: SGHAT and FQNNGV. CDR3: CASSLGGQGGTYEQYF. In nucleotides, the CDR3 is TGTGCCAGCAGCTTAGGCGGACAGGGGGGGACCTACGAGCAGTACTTC.

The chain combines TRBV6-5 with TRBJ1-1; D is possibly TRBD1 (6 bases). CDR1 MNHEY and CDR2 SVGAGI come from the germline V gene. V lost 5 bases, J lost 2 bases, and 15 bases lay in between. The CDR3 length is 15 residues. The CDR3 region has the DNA TGTGCCAGCAGTACCAACAGGGTCGCAAACACTGAAGCTTTCTTT. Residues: CASSTNRVANTEAFF.

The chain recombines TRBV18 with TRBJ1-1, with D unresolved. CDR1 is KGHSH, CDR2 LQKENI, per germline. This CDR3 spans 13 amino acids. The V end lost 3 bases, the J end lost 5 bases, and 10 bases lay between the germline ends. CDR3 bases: TGTGCCAGCTCACCGGGTATGGGGACTGAAGCTTTCTTT. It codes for CASSPGMGTEAFF.

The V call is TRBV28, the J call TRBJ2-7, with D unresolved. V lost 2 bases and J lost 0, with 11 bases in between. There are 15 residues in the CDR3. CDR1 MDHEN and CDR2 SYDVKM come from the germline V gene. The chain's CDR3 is CASSLGSRNSYEQYF. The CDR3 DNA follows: TGTGCCAGCAGTTTAGGTTCGCGGAACTCCTACGAGCAGTACTTC.

CDR3 region: CASSSIAGMSTDTQYF. DNA of the CDR3: TGTGCCAGCAGCTCGATAGCGGGGATGAGCACAGATACGCAGTATTTT. The gene calls are TRBV28 and TRBJ2-3; TRBD2 agrees at 8 bases. Germline V lookup: CDR1 MDHEN, CDR2 SYDVKM. The CDR3 totals 16 residues. J lost 0 bases, V lost 6 bases, and 8 bases had no gene match.

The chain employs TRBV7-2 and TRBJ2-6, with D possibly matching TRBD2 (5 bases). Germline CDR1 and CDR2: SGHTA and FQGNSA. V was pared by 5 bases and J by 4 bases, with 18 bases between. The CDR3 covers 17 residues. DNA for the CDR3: TGTGCCAGCAGCCCGGGGATGGGAGTGGCCGGGGCCAACGTCCTGACTTTC. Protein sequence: CASSPGMGVAGANVLTF. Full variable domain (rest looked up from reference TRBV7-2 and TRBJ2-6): GAGVSQSPSNKVTEKGKDVELRCDPISGHTALYWYRQSLGQGLEFLIYFQGNSAPDKSGLPSDRFSAERTGGSVSTLTIQRTQQEDSAVYLCASSPGMGVAGANVLTFGAGSRLTVL.

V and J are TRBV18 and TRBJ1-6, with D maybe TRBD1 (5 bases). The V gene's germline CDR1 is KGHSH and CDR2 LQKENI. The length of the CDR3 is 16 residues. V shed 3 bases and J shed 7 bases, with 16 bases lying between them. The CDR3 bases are TGTGCCAGCTCACCGGTCGCAGGGAGCCGGAATTCACCCCTCCACTTT. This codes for CASSPVAGSRNSPLHF.

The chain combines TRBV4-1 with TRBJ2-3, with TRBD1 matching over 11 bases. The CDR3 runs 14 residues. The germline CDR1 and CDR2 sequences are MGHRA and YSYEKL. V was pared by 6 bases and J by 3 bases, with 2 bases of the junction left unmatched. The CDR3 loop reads CASRDRGRTDTQYF. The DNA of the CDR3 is TGCGCCAGCAGGGACAGGGGGCGGACAGATACGCAGTATTTT.